This TCR beta chain was identified during a study of spatial heterogeneity in lung cancer (dated by TCRdb to between 2019 and 2020). In the study overall: Beta-chain transcripts were consistently detected in greater numbers than alpha-chain transcripts, which likely reflected higher beta-chain transcript abundance. Nonsynonymous mutation counts, determined by whole-exome sequencing of tumor tissue, were related to features of the TCR repertoire. In the raw uncorrected reads, each unique combination of TCR and UMI appeared more than ten times on average. Both alpha and beta chains were TCR-sequenced in roughly 200 tumor regions, approximately 67 matched nontumor lung samples and 56 PBMC samples obtained at surgery. The study quantitatively compared TCR alpha and beta repertoires across multiple tumor regions, matched nontumor lung and blood in non-small cell lung cancer. What the research found in general, with its limitations: Additional single-cell paired TCR alpha and beta sequencing was considered necessary to confirm, at a functional level, the hypothesis that regional TCRs recognize regional mutations.

This clonotype registers as medium-sized (0.01 to 0.1%) within its sample. Its antigen is still unknown. No base quality values were provided; no much bigger clone lies one nucleotide off. This beta chain is a stray sequence in a library constructed for alpha chains; its clone size is not meaningful. The time point label on this specimen signifies: sample taken at primary tumor resection. The donors were about 71 patients from the lung TRACERx cohort who had early-stage, untreated non-small cell lung cancer. Whole RNA extracted from tumor and nontumor lung tissue, or from cryopreserved PBMC samples, was used for TCR sequencing without cell sorting. Only patients with enough RNA available from two or more tumor regions were chosen for TCR sequencing. CDR1 SGHAT and CDR2 FQNNGV were looked up in the germline V gene. From the cysteine through the phenylalanine, the CDR3 covers 15 amino acids. Just the 45-base CDR3 DNA is kept, in frame starting at base 1. Cut back by 2 bases and 1 base, the V and J ends lie 10 bases apart.

The library was built by means of 5' RACE. Sequencing instrument: NextSeq 500. The TCR library protocol attached a unique molecular identifier to each TCR cDNA molecule to allow correction of PCR and sequencing errors. The original pipeline was this. TCR identification, UMI-based error correction and CDR3 extraction were all carried out with Decombinator tools. TCRs above a frequency of 2 per 1,000, corresponding to the top 1% of the tumor frequency distribution, were defined as expanded. Renyi diversity was computed with the R vegan package after each repertoire had been subsampled 100 times to 5,000 TCRs. To build CDR3 similarity networks, amino acid triplet string-kernel similarity was used, and CDR3s were connected when their pairwise similarity was above 0.82. TCRdb passed the public sequencing reads through fastp at Q25 and MiXCR, retaining productive beta sequences. CDR3 protein duplicates are merged, each entry listing the most common genes and DNA. The V and J calls come from TCRdb's annotation, not from the publication. The sample table contains more than 2,500 distinct CDR3 sequences; only one count was recorded for about 3.5% of them. The ten largest clones represent approximately 17% of the sample.

The TCR was taken from a human donor with early-stage non-small cell lung cancer. The receptor chain draws on TRBV11-2 and TRBJ2-3; the D region possibly corresponds to TRBD2 (5 bases align). The source material was lung tissue, sampled at surgery. CDR3 loop: CASSLIVGGTDTQYF. The nucleotide sequence is given as TGTGCCAGCAGCTTAATCGTGGGAGGCACAGATACGCAGTATTTT.